The 9 T cell receptor beta chains below all came from one sample that was sequenced in a study of blood T cell repertoires in COVID-19. Assay: immunoSEQ multiplex PCR; the TCRdb copy retains only in-frame clones and omits some. This table holds about 200,000 clones, about three quarters found once. Sequenced: peripheral blood. The origin of the receptors is an older woman with acute or convalescent COVID-19.

The chain links TRBV29-1 to TRBJ1-1, with 8 nucleotides matching TRBD1. This CDR3 spans 14 amino acids. CDR1 SQVTM and CDR2 ANQGSEA come from the germline V gene. V trimming: 3 bases; J trimming: 5 bases; junction bases outside the gene matches: 8. The CDR3 is CSVDGGQGWTEAFF. The CDR3 DNA reads as TGCAGCGTTGACGGAGGACAGGGTTGGACTGAAGCTTTCTTT.

In DNA form, the CDR3 reads TGTGCCAGCTCAAGAGCTGCGGAGGCCACCGGGGAGCTGTTTTTT. It encodes CASSRAAEATGELFF. This chain uses TRBV18 with TRBJ2-2, with a possible D match to TRBD2 (5 bases). V lost 5 bases, J lost 4 bases, and 14 bases lay in between. Germline V lookup: CDR1 KGHSH, CDR2 LQKENI. The CDR3 sequence is 15 residues long. Full variable domain (remainder filled in from reference TRBV18 and TRBJ2-2): NAGVMQNPRHLVRRRGQEARLRCSPMKGHSHVYWYRQLPEEGLKFMVYLQKENIIDESGMPKERFSAEFPKEGPSILRIQQVVRGDSAAYFCASSRAAEATGELFFGEGSRLTVL.

This clone was seen a handful of times. The chain joins TRBV2 to TRBJ1-4; the match to TRBD1 covers 8 bases. The germline CDR1 and CDR2 sequences are SNHLY and FYNNEI. The J segment lost 16 bases and the V segment lost 7 bases, leaving 8 bases of the junction unmatched. This CDR3 comprises 11 residues. CDR3 sequence (DNA): TGTGCCAGCATGAGGACAGGGTCAAGGTTTTTT. The encoded protein is CASMRTGSRFF.

This rearrangement joins TRBV30 to TRBJ2-1, with 9 bases matching TRBD1. The CDR3 has 14 amino acids. The V segment lost 1 base and the J segment 7 bases; nucleotides outside the gene matches: 5. Germline lookup yields CDR1 GTSNPN and CDR2 SVGIG (reference sequence). CDR3 sequence reads: CAWSGGTGRNEQFF. As DNA, the CDR3 is TGTGCCTGGAGTGGGGGGACAGGGCGGAATGAGCAGTTCTTC.

This chain uses TRBV28 with TRBJ2-7; D is perhaps TRBD2 (6 bases). The germline CDR1 and CDR2 sequences are MDHEN and SYDVKM. CDR3 size: 14 residues. The V and J ends lost 5 bases and 4 bases respectively, with 15 bases between them. This chain's CDR3 is CASSKRTKPYEQYF. CDR3 sequence (DNA): TGTGCCAGCAGTAAGAGGACTAAACCATACGAGCAGTACTTC.

The chain has TRBV5-1 and TRBJ2-2, with 9 bases lining up with TRBD1. This CDR3 is built from 16 residues. Germline values: CDR1 SGHRS, CDR2 YFSETQ. The ends lost 4 bases at V and 4 bases at J; junction bases unmatched: 8. The CDR3: CASSTDRGRGTGELFF. CDR3 bases: TGCGCCAGCAGCACGGACAGGGGCCGGGGCACCGGGGAGCTGTTTTTT.

The V and J genes are TRBV5-4 and TRBJ1-1; 10 bases are shared with TRBD1. Losses at the gene ends were 3 bases for V and 5 bases for J; bases not matched to a gene: 10. This CDR3 is built from 16 residues. Germline CDR1 is SGHNT and CDR2 is YYREEE (reference sequence). The chain's CDR3 is CASSWGDRGRETEAFF. The CDR3 nucleotides are TGTGCCAGCAGCTGGGGGGACAGGGGACGAGAGACTGAAGCTTTCTTT.

The chain couples TRBV14 to TRBJ2-7; D is undetermined. The V gene lost 2 bases and the J gene lost 3 bases, with 17 bases spanning the gap. The CDR3 covers 16 residues. Germline-derived CDR1 and CDR2 are SGHDN and FVKESK. CDR3: CASSQTPNPPGYEQYF. The CDR3 DNA follows: TGTGCCAGCAGCCAAACCCCGAACCCTCCCGGCTACGAGCAGTACTTC.

V is TRBV28 and J is TRBJ1-2, with D maybe TRBD1 (6 bases). Trimming shortened V by 10 bases and J by 6 bases, and 18 bases separated the two germline ends. Per germline, CDR1 MDHEN and CDR2 SYDVKM. The CDR3 runs 13 residues. The CDR3 sequence: CATGGSKHDGYTF. The CDR3 DNA reads as TGTGCCACTGGGGGCAGCAAGCACGATGGCTACACCTTC.